The clone carrying this T cell receptor beta chain has just a few counts. The CDR3 extends over 16 amino acids. V was pared by 7 bases and J by 5 bases, with 22 bases between. In germline, CDR1 is SGHRS, CDR2 YFSETQ. Preparation of the TCRbeta library involved a method that used unique molecular identifiers. Each CDR3 protein gets one entry after TCRdb re-called the PCR reads with MiXCR. Of roughly 200,000 distinct CDR3 sequences listed, approximately 10% are singletons. This entry is derived from a study of T-cell reconstitution after alpha-beta-depleted transplantation in children. The source of this sequence is a human donor who donated a stem cell graft to a child with acute lymphoblastic leukemia. The material sequenced was PBMCs from the stem cell graft donor, taken from the stem cell graft. V is TRBV5-1 and J is TRBJ2-1; TRBD1 or TRBD2 may be the D gene (5 bases each). CDR3 nucleotides: TGCGCCAGCGGCATCTCCGGGACGCTTGGAGACAATGAGCAGTTCTTC. Translation: CASGISGTLGDNEQFF.